The T cell receptor (beta chain) described here comes from a study of human T cells and chemical hapten exposure. Turning to the study itself: TCR yield per sample varied, mainly due to pooled library volumes.

CDR1 is KGHSH and CDR2 is LQKENI in the germline V gene. The CDR3 is made up of 14 amino acids. The ends were cut back, 2 bases at V and 4 bases at J, with 11 bases in the middle. Documented time point: patch test 2, 6 weeks after DPC sensitization. Treatment meaning: therapeutic diphenylcyclopropenone sensitization with weekly scalp DPC. Methods used by the authors: A per-sample median of roughly 96,000 TCRs was observed, with a range of about 20,000 to 700,000. TCRdb re-analysed the RACE reads in MiXCR, keeping a single row per CDR3 protein. These V and J calls rely on TCRdb rather than the paper's analysis. This table has about 96,000 distinct CDR3 sequences, over 7.5% appearing once. This clonotype was detected ten times or more.

The input for sequencing was whole blood, taken in connection with sensitization to the hapten diphenylcyclopropenone (DPC). The V gene is TRBV18, the J gene TRBJ1-2; D call uncertain. This TCR was sampled from a woman in her thirties or forties with alopecia areata. Some clones in this sample may be carry-over from other donors' samples. DNA for the CDR3: TGTGCCAGCTCACCAGTAGACGGAATCTATGGCTACACCTTC. Translated: CASSPVDGIYGYTF.